This T cell receptor beta chain was documented in a study of T cells in narcolepsy. The protocol was immunoSEQ multiplex PCR, while the TCRdb copy is restricted to in-frame clones and leaves out a portion. The table records under 40,000 clones, 79% of them present only once. The CDR3 contains 17 residues. V shed 3 bases, J shed 2 bases, and the junction held 10 bases outside the gene matches. CDR1 and CDR2 from the germline V gene are GTSNPN and SVGIG (reference sequence). The genes are TRBV30 and TRBJ2-6, with 7 bases that match TRBD1. The specimen was CD45RA- memory CD4+ T cells from PBMCs. This TCR was recovered from a human donor with narcolepsy. The CDR3 nucleotides read TGTGCCTGGAGAAGGGGGCGTGCCGGGCCTGGGGCCAACGTCCTGACTTTC. Translating it yields CAWRRGRAGPGANVLTF.